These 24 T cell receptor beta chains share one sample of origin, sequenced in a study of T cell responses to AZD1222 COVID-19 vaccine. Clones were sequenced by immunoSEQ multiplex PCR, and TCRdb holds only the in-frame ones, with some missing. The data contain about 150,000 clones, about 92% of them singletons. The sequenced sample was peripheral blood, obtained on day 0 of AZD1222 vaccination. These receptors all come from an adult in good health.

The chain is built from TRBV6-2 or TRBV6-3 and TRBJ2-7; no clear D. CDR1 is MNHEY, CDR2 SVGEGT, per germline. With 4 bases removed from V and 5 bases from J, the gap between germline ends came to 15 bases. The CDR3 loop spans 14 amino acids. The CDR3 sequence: CASSSLTPRNEQYF. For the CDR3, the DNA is TGTGCCAGCAGTTCCCTCACGCCTAGGAACGAGCAGTACTTC.

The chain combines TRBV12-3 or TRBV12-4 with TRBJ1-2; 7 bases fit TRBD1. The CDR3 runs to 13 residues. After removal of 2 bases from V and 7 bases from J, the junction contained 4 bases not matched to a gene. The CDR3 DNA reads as TGTGCCAGCAGTTTACGGACAGGAGGTGGCTACACCTTC. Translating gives CASSLRTGGGYTF.

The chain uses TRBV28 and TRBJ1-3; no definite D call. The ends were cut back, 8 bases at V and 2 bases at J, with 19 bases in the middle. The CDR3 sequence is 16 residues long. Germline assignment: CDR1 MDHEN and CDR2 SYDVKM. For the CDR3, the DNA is TGTGCCAGCCCAGCCCATATATTTGAGACTGGAAACACCATATATTTT. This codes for CASPAHIFETGNTIYF.

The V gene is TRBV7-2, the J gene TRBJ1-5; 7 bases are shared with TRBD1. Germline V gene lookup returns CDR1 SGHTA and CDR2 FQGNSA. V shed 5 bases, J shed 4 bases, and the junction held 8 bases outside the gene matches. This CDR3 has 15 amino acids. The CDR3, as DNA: TGTGCCAGCAGCCCCAAAGGGGGCGGGAATCAGCCCCAGCATTTT. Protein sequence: CASSPKGGGNQPQHF. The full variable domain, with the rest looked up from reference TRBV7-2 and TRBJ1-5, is GAGVSQSPSNKVTEKGKDVELRCDPISGHTALYWYRQSLGQGLEFLIYFQGNSAPDKSGLPSDRFSAERTGGSVSTLTIQRTQQEDSAVYLCASSPKGGGNQPQHFGDGTRLSIL.

The CDR3, as DNA: TGTGCCAGCAGCCCCGGACAGGTGGCGGAGCAGTACTTC. This gives the protein CASSPGQVAEQYF. The V call is TRBV6-5, the J call TRBJ2-7; 7 nucleotides match TRBD1. The junction had 9 bases not matched to a gene; V was cut back by 6 bases and J by 7 bases. The CDR3 spans 13 residues. Germline CDR1 reads MNHEY; CDR2 reads SVGAGI.

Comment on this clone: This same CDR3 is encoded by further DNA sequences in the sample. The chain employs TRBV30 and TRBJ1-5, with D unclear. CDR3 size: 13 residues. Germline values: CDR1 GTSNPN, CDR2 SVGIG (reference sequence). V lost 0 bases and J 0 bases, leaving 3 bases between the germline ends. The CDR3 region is CAWSVRSNQPQHF. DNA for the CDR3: TGTGCCTGGAGTGTGCGTAGCAATCAGCCCCAGCATTTT.

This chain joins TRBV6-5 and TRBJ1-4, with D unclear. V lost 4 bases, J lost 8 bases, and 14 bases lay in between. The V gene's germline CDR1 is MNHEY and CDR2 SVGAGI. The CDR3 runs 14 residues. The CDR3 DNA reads TGTGCCAGCAGTTTGGACGAGAGGGCCGAAAAACTGTTTTTT. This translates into CASSLDERAEKLFF.

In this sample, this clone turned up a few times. In DNA, the CDR3 is TGTGCCAGCAGCTTAGCGGAGTACTATAATTCACCCCTCCACTTT. This sequence encodes CASSLAEYYNSPLHF. The V gene is TRBV7-9, the J gene TRBJ1-6; D unclear. V lost 0 bases, J lost 3 bases, and 6 bases lay in between. This CDR3 contains 15 residues. In germline, CDR1 is SEHNR, CDR2 FQNEAQ (reference sequence).

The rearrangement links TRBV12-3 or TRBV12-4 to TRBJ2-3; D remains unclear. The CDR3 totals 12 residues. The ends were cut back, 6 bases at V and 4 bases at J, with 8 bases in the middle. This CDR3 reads CASSPGPDTQYF. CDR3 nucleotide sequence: TGTGCCAGCAGCCCCGGACCAGATACGCAGTATTTT.

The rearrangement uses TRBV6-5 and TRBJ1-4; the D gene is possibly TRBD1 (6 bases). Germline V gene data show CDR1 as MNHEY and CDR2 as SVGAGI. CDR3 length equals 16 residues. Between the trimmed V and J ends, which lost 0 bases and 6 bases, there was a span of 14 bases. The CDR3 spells CASSYSAGGGDEKLFF. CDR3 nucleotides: TGTGCCAGCAGTTACTCGGCTGGGGGCGGCGATGAAAAACTGTTTTTT.

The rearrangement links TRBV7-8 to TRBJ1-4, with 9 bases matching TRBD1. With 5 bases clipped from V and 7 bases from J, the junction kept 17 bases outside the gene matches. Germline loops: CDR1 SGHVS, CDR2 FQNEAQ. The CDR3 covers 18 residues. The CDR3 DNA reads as TGTGCCAGCAGCATCCGGGACAGGGTTATGGTACGCGCTGAAAAACTGTTTTTT. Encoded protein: CASSIRDRVMVRAEKLFF.

CDR3 region: CAWTAGRFYGYTF. The CDR3 nucleotides are TGTGCCTGGACCGCGGGGAGGTTTTATGGCTACACCTTC. The J gene is TRBJ1-2, the V gene TRBV30, with D uncertain. Per the germline V gene, CDR1 is GTSNPN and CDR2 is SVGIG (reference sequence). CDR3 size: 13 residues. The germline V and J ends were trimmed by 4 bases and 5 bases, with 14 bases remaining between them.

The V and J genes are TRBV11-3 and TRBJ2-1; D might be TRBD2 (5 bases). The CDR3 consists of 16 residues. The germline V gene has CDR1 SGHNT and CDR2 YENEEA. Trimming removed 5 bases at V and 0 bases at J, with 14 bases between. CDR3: CASSPLDWSSYNEQFF. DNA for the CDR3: TGTGCCAGCAGCCCCCTGGACTGGAGCTCCTACAATGAGCAGTTCTTC.

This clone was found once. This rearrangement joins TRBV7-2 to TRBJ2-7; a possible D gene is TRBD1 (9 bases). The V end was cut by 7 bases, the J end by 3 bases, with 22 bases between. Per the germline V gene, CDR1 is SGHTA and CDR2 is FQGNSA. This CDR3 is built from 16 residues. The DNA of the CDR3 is TGTGCCAGCACCTCACGGGAGGGACAGGGACGCTACGAGCAGTACTTC. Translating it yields CASTSREGQGRYEQYF.

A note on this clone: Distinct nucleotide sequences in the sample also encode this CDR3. The CDR3 sequence: CASSFSTDTQYF. Written as DNA, the CDR3 is TGTGCCAGCAGTTTCTCCACAGATACGCAGTATTTT. The rearrangement links TRBV12-3 or TRBV12-4 to TRBJ2-3, with no clear D. V was pared by 3 bases and J by 2 bases, with 3 bases between. CDR3 size: 12 residues.

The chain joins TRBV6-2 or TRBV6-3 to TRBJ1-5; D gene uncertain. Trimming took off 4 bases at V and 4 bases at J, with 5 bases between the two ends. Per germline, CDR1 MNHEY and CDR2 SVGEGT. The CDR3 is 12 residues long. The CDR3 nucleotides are TGTGCCAGCAGTTTTCGGAATCAGCCCCAGCATTTT. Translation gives CASSFRNQPQHF.

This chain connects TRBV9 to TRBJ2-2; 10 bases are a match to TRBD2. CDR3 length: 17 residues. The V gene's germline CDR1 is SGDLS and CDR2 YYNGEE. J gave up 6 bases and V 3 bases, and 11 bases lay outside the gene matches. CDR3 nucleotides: TGTGCCAGCAGCGCATCCGGGACTAGCGCCGGGGCCGGGGAGCTGTTTTTT. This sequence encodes CASSASGTSAGAGELFF.

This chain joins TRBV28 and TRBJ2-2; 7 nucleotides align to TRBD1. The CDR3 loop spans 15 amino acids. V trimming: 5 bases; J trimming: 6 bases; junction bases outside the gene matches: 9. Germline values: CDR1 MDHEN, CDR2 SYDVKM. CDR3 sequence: CASSETQGMAGELFF. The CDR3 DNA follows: TGTGCCAGCAGTGAAACACAGGGGATGGCCGGGGAGCTGTTTTTT.

CDR3: CASSLRYSYEQYF. The CDR3 coding sequence is TGTGCCAGCAGTTTACGGTACTCCTACGAGCAGTACTTC. The chain has TRBV28 and TRBJ2-7; no definite D call. CDR1 and CDR2 from the germline V gene are MDHEN and SYDVKM. Trimming left V 2 bases short and J 0 bases short, with 5 bases between. This CDR3 is built from 13 residues.

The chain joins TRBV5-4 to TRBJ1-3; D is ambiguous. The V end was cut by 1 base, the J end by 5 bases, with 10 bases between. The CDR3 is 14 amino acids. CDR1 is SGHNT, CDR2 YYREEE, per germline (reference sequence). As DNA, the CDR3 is TGTGCCAGCAGCTTGCGAGGACCTAGAAACACCATATATTTT. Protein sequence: CASSLRGPRNTIYF.

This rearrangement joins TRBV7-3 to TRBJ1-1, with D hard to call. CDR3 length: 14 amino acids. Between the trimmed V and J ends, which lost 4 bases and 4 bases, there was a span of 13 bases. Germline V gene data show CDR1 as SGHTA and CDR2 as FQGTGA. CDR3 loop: CASSSGLSGTEAFF. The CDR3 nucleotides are TGTGCCAGCAGCTCCGGACTTTCGGGCACTGAAGCTTTCTTT.

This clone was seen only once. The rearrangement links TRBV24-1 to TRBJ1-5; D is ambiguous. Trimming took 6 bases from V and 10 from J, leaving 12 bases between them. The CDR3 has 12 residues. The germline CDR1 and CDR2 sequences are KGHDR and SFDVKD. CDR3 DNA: TGTGCCACCAGTAACGGTGGAGGACCCCAGCATTTT. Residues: CATSNGGGPQHF.

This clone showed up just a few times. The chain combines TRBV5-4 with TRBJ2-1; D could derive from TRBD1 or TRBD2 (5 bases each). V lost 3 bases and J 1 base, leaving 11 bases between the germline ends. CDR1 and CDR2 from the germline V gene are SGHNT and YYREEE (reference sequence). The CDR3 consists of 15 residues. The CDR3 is CASSWGGGSYNEQFF. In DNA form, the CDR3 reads TGTGCCAGCAGCTGGGGTGGGGGATCCTACAATGAGCAGTTCTTC.

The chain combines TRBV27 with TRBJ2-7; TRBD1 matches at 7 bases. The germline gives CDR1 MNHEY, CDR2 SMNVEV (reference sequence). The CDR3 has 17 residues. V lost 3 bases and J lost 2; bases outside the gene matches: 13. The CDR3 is CASSFKVEQGPTYEQYF. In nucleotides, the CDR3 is TGTGCCAGCAGTTTTAAAGTCGAACAGGGGCCTACCTACGAGCAGTACTTC.